Below, 27 T cell receptor beta chains from the same sample are listed, as sequenced in a study of T cell responses to AZD1222 COVID-19 vaccine (dated by TCRdb to about 2021). The sample's time point label, decoded: baseline before first vaccination. Receptor libraries were prepared by the immunoSEQ multiplex PCR assay. TCRdb re-hosts the immuneACCESS table, in-frame sequences only. Its copies lack some clones; in the studies checked, an unresolved V gene accounts for under half of them, and the cause for the rest is not known. Across this sample there are under 70,000 clones, with approximately 88% seen only once. About 14% of the sample lies in the top ten. The sample in question was peripheral blood, obtained on day 0 of AZD1222 vaccination. The receptor set was obtained from an adult in good health.

V gene TRBV9 combines with J gene TRBJ2-1; 8 nucleotides align to TRBD2. J lost 0 bases, V lost 4 bases, and 3 bases had no gene match. The CDR3 consists of 15 residues. The germline gives CDR1 SGDLS, CDR2 YYNGEE. The CDR3 spells CASSSTSGSYNEQFF. DNA of the CDR3: TGTGCCAGCAGCTCCACTAGCGGCTCCTACAATGAGCAGTTCTTC.

This clone has just one count. The V gene is TRBV5-6, the J gene TRBJ1-3; D might be TRBD1 (5 bases). Germline V gene lookup returns CDR1 SGHDT and CDR2 YYEEEE. V lost 4 bases, J lost 0 bases, and 14 bases lay in between. The CDR3 has 16 amino acids. CDR3 in amino acids: CASSHTGAPSGNTIYF. The CDR3 coding sequence is TGTGCCAGCAGCCATACAGGAGCCCCCTCTGGAAACACCATATATTTT.

The chain is built from TRBV16 and TRBJ2-1; 9 nucleotides match TRBD2. V was clipped by 2 bases and J by 8 bases; unmatched bases: 7. The V gene's germline CDR1 is KGHSY and CDR2 FQNENV. This CDR3 has 15 amino acids. This chain's CDR3 is CASSQNTGTSYEQFF. The CDR3 DNA reads TGTGCCAGCAGCCAAAATACCGGGACTAGCTATGAGCAGTTCTTC.

This clone was observed a few times. The J gene is TRBJ2-7, the V gene TRBV19, with D possibly being TRBD2 (6 bases). V lost 0 bases and J 2 bases, leaving 11 bases between the germline ends. CDR3 length: 15 residues. Germline CDR1 and CDR2: LNHDA and SQIVND (reference sequence). This chain's CDR3 is CASSIDGGVPYEQYF. The CDR3 DNA follows: TGTGCCAGTAGTATAGACGGGGGAGTGCCCTACGAGCAGTACTTC.

The V call is TRBV10-3, the J call TRBJ2-2; the D gene is possibly TRBD1 (6 bases). There are 14 residues in the CDR3. The ends were cut back, 11 bases at V and 0 bases at J, with 13 bases in the middle. The V gene's germline CDR1 is ENHRY and CDR2 SYGVKD. The CDR3 is CASTDSSNTGELFF. The CDR3, as DNA: TGTGCCTCTACGGACAGCTCGAACACCGGGGAGCTGTTTTTT.

The J gene is TRBJ2-1, the V gene TRBV4-2, with TRBD2 matching over 8 bases. V shed 3 bases and J 10 bases; nucleotides not matched to a gene: 5. Germline lookup yields CDR1 LGHNA and CDR2 YNFKEQ. CDR3 size: 13 residues. The CDR3 region has the DNA TGTGCCAGCAGCCATCCTGTAGCGGGAGAGCAGTTCTTC. Its translation is CASSHPVAGEQFF.

The V gene is TRBV6-5, the J gene TRBJ1-5, with D uncertain. The CDR3 loop spans 14 amino acids. The germline V gene has CDR1 MNHEY and CDR2 SVGAGI. Trimming removed 3 bases from V and 2 bases from J, with 8 bases in between. The CDR3 region is CASSYTEGNQPQHF. CDR3 DNA sequence: TGTGCCAGCAGTTATACGGAGGGCAATCAGCCCCAGCATTTT.

This clone was seen once. J is TRBJ2-7 and V is TRBV7-2; D unclear. The germline V gene has CDR1 SGHTA and CDR2 FQGNSA. The ends were cut back, 5 bases at V and 0 bases at J, with 14 bases in the middle. The CDR3 contains 15 residues. CDR3 loop: CASSHTPSSSYEQYF. The CDR3 nucleotides are TGTGCCAGCAGCCATACACCCTCGAGCTCCTACGAGCAGTACTTC.

This clone was seen only a few times. The chain recombines TRBV15 with TRBJ2-3, with 8 bases fitting TRBD2. The V gene's germline CDR1 is LNHNV and CDR2 YYDKDF (reference sequence). The J segment lost 5 bases and the V segment lost 3 bases, leaving 10 bases of the junction unmatched. The CDR3 totals 16 residues. The CDR3 DNA sequence: TGTGCCACCAGCAGCCCCCGTGGCGGGAGGAGAGATACGCAGTATTTT. Amino acid sequence: CATSSPRGGRRDTQYF.

This clone was picked up one time. Other DNA sequences from this sample encode an identical CDR3 as well. This chain uses TRBV19 with TRBJ1-4; no clear D gene. This CDR3 comprises 15 residues. The germline CDR1 and CDR2 sequences are LNHDA and SQIVND (reference sequence). Trimming removed 3 bases at V and 0 bases at J, with 8 bases between. This CDR3 reads CASSIDGATNEKLFF. The CDR3 DNA follows: TGTGCCAGTAGTATTGACGGCGCAACTAATGAAAAACTGTTTTTT.

The chain couples TRBV7-3 to TRBJ2-5; D uncertain. Germline V gene data show CDR1 as SGHTA and CDR2 as FQGTGA. The CDR3 runs to 13 residues. Trimming pared 4 bases from V and 3 bases from J, leaving 9 bases between. Written as DNA, the CDR3 is TGTGCCAGCAGCTCCCCCCCTAAAGAGACCCAGTACTTC. Translating gives CASSSPPKETQYF.

This chain connects TRBV14 to TRBJ2-1; 10 nucleotides align to TRBD1. The CDR3 totals 17 residues. Germline CDR1 is SGHDN and CDR2 is FVKESK. Trimming cost V 0 bases and J 10 bases; bases outside gene matches: 12. The CDR3, as DNA: TGTGCCAGCAGCCAAGAGAAAGGGACAGGGGTGTCGCAAGAGCAGTTCTTC. This translates into CASSQEKGTGVSQEQFF.

The rearrangement uses TRBV13 and TRBJ1-1; possible D gene TRBD1, 5 bases. The germline V gene encodes CDR1 PRHDT and CDR2 FYEKMQ (reference sequence). This CDR3 is 13 amino acids long. The V gene lost 3 bases and the J gene lost 5 bases, with 10 bases spanning the gap. CDR3 sequence (DNA): TGTGCCAGCAGCTTGGGAAAGGGGACTGAAGCTTTCTTT. It encodes CASSLGKGTEAFF.

The chain carries TRBV6-5 and TRBJ2-7, with D unclear. The V end was cut by 0 bases, the J end by 2 bases, with 14 bases between. This CDR3 is 16 amino acids long. From germline, CDR1 is MNHEY and CDR2 SVGAGI. CDR3: CASSYSTPDAAYEQYF. The DNA for the CDR3 is TGTGCCAGCAGTTACTCCACCCCTGACGCGGCCTACGAGCAGTACTTC.

The V and J genes are TRBV6-5 and TRBJ2-6; a possible D gene is TRBD2 (5 bases). The length of the CDR3 is 16 residues. CDR1 is MNHEY and CDR2 is SVGAGI in the germline V gene. V gave up 0 bases and J gave up 3 bases, with 9 bases separating them. For the CDR3, the DNA is TGTGCCAGCAGTTACTCGGAGGCTAGTGGGGCCAACGTCCTGACTTTC. Amino acids: CASSYSEASGANVLTF.

This sequence joins TRBV11-1 and TRBJ2-5; 7 bases match TRBD2. V lost 0 bases and J lost 2; bases outside the gene matches: 0. Germline V lookup: CDR1 SGHAT, CDR2 FQDESV (reference sequence). This CDR3 spans 14 amino acids. CDR3 amino acids: CASSLAAGQETQYF. DNA of the CDR3: TGTGCCAGCAGCTTAGCAGCGGGACAAGAGACCCAGTACTTC.

J is TRBJ2-7 and V is TRBV28; 14 nucleotides agree with TRBD2. This CDR3 has 14 amino acids. Germline-derived CDR1 and CDR2 are MDHEN and SYDVKM. The trim removed 6 bases at V and 3 bases at J, leaving 1 base unmatched. The CDR3 region has the DNA TGTGCCAGCAGGGGACTAGCGGGGGTCTACGAGCAGTACTTC. Amino acid sequence: CASRGLAGVYEQYF.

The chain carries TRBV5-1 and TRBJ1-1; 8 positions match TRBD1. The length of the CDR3 is 15 residues. Per germline, CDR1 SGHRS and CDR2 YFSETQ. V lost 0 bases to trimming and J lost 4 bases; unmatched junction nucleotides: 5. The CDR3 is CASSLGTGSRTEAFF. In nucleotides, the CDR3 is TGCGCCAGCAGCTTGGGGACAGGGTCTCGCACTGAAGCTTTCTTT.

V usage is TRBV6-2 or TRBV6-3 and J usage is TRBJ2-5, with D perhaps TRBD2 (6 bases). The V end was cut by 2 bases, the J end by 5 bases, with 15 bases between. Germline V gene data show CDR1 as MNHEY and CDR2 as SVGEGT. This CDR3 contains 15 residues. CDR3 in amino acids: CASSYTGLRGETQYF. The CDR3 DNA follows: TGTGCCAGCAGTTACACCGGACTTCGGGGGGAGACCCAGTACTTC.

This clone was seen only once. The chain employs TRBV6-4 and TRBJ2-1, with a tentative D call TRBD2 (6 bases). CDR1 and CDR2 from the germline V gene are MRHNA and SNTAGT. V was pared by 5 bases and J by 6 bases, with 14 bases between. CDR3 length: 14 residues. The chain's CDR3 is CASSRDWGSNEQFF. In DNA form, the CDR3 reads TGTGCCAGCAGTCGGGACTGGGGTAGCAATGAGCAGTTCTTC.

The gene calls are TRBV4-2 and TRBJ2-1, with D perhaps matching TRBD2 (5 bases). Between the trimmed V and J ends, which lost 1 base and 8 bases, there was a span of 15 bases. CDR3 length equals 15 residues. CDR1 and CDR2 from the germline V gene are LGHNA and YNFKEQ. CDR3 sequence (DNA): TGTGCCAGCAGCCAAGGGGCGGGCTCGATTGATGAGCAGTTCTTC. This translates into CASSQGAGSIDEQFF.

The rearrangement joins TRBV28 to TRBJ2-7; 8 bases fit TRBD2. Germline V gene lookup returns CDR1 MDHEN and CDR2 SYDVKM. The CDR3 contains 12 residues. Trimming removed 3 bases from V and 12 bases from J; junction bases left unmatched: 7. CDR3 amino acids: CASSLGLAGPYF. For the CDR3, the DNA is TGTGCCAGCAGTTTGGGGCTAGCGGGTCCGTACTTC.

The CDR3 here is CASSLSIRRITEAFF. The CDR3 DNA reads as TGCGCCAGCAGCTTGAGCATCAGGAGGATCACTGAAGCTTTCTTT. The V and J genes are TRBV5-1 and TRBJ1-1; no firm D call. CDR3 length equals 15 residues. The germline V and J ends were trimmed by 1 base and 4 bases, with 14 bases remaining between them. Germline V lookup: CDR1 SGHRS, CDR2 YFSETQ.

This sequence joins TRBV2 and TRBJ1-5, with a tentative D call TRBD1 (5 bases). Germline V CDR1 and CDR2: SNHLY, FYNNEI. Trimming took off 6 bases at V and 9 bases at J, with 18 bases between the two ends. The CDR3 totals 14 residues. CDR3 nucleotides: TGTGCCAGCAGGAGGGACCCCTCAGTGGGGCCCCAGCATTTT. It specifies CASRRDPSVGPQHF. Full variable domain (missing parts from reference TRBV2 and TRBJ1-5): EPEVTQTPSHQVTQMGQEVILRCVPISNHLYFYWYRQILGQKVEFLVSFYNNEISEKSEIFDDQFSVERPDGSNFTLKIRSTKLEDSAMYFCASRRDPSVGPQHFGDGTRLSIL.

The gene calls are TRBV7-2 and TRBJ1-2, with 8 bases aligning to TRBD1. The V segment lost 5 bases and the J segment 0 bases; nucleotides outside the gene matches: 5. CDR3 length: 15 residues. CDR1 SGHTA and CDR2 FQGNSA come from the germline V gene. CDR3 coding DNA: TGTGCCAGCAGCCTAGGACAGGGAGCTAACTATGGCTACACCTTC. Translation: CASSLGQGANYGYTF.

The chain couples TRBV6-5 to TRBJ2-5; 8 bases align to TRBD1. Trimming cost V 2 bases and J 7 bases; bases outside gene matches: 6. The length of the CDR3 is 14 residues. From germline, CDR1 is MNHEY and CDR2 SVGAGI. Here the CDR3 reads CASSYRRGLWTQYF. The CDR3 DNA reads TGTGCCAGCAGTTACCGCAGGGGGCTGTGGACCCAGTACTTC.

The chain links TRBV6-5 to TRBJ2-7; 7 bases map to TRBD1. The V gene's germline CDR1 is MNHEY and CDR2 SVGAGI. The CDR3 is 14 amino acids. The V segment lost 8 bases and the J segment 3 bases; nucleotides outside the gene matches: 10. Here the CDR3 reads CASRPSAGGYEQYF. CDR3 DNA: TGTGCCAGCCGACCCTCGGCAGGGGGCTACGAGCAGTACTTC.